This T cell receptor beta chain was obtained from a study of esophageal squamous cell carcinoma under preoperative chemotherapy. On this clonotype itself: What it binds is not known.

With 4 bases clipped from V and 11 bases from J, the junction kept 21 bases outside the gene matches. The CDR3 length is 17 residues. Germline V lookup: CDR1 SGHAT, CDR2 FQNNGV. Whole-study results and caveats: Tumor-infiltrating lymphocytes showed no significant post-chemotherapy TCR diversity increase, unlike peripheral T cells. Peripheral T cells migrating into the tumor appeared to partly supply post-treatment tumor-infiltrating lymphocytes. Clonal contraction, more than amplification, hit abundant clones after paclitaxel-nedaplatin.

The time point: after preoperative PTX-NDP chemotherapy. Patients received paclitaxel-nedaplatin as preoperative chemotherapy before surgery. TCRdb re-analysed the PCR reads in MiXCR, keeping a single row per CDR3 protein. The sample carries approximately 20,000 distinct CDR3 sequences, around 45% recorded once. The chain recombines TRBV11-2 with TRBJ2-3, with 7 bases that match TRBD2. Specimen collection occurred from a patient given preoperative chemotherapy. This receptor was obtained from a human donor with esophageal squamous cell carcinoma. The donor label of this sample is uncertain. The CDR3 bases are TGTGCCAGCAGCTCAACCTTTCGCGGGAGTAACACCGGGGAGCAGTATTTT. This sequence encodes CASSSTFRGSNTGEQYF.